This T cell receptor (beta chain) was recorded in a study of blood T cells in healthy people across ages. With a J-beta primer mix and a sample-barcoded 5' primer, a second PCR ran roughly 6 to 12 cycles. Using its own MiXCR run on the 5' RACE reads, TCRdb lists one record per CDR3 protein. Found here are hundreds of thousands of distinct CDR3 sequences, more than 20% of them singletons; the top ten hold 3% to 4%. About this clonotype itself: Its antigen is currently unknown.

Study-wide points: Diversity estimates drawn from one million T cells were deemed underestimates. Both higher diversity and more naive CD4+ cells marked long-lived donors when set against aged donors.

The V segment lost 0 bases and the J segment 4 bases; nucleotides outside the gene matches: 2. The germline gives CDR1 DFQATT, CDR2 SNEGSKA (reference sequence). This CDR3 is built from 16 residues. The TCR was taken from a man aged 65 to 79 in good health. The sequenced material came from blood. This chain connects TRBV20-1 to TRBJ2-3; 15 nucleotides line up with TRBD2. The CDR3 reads CSAREGTSGRPDTQYF. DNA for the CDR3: TGCAGTGCTAGAGAAGGGACTAGCGGGAGGCCAGATACGCAGTATTTT.